This T cell receptor (beta chain) originates from a study of CD8 T cells in Susac syndrome. On the study more broadly: At the time their blood was drawn, patients with Susac syndrome were either therapy-naive, on corticosteroids (with some of them also receiving intravenous immunoglobulin), or on intravenous immunoglobulin alone.

The RNA, about 0.45 to 1 ug, was put through reverse transcription using random hexamers. TCR beta CDR3 was amplified by immunoSEQ multiplex PCR. This amplification extended across 54 Vbeta and 13 Jbeta segments. TCRdb reanalysed the immunoSEQ multiplex PCR reads using MiXCR and keeps one entry per CDR3 protein. The sample includes about 94,000 distinct CDR3 sequences, roughly 94% of them seen just once. Losses at the gene ends were 3 bases for V and 6 bases for J; bases not matched to a gene: 7. Germline V gene data show CDR1 as DFQATT and CDR2 as SNEGSKA (reference sequence). The CDR3 runs to 13 residues. CD8+ and CD4+ T cells from blood underwent TCR beta sequencing. Patients with Susac syndrome met diagnostic criteria that were recently defined for definite or probable disease.

The chain uses TRBV20-1 and TRBJ1-1, with 7 positions matching TRBD1. Sequencing used CD4+ T cells from PBMCs. The clonotype was recovered from a human donor with Susac syndrome. Here the CDR3 DNA reads TGCAGTGCTAGGACAGGGAGGGCCGCTGAAGCTTTCTTT. It is translated as CSARTGRAAEAFF.